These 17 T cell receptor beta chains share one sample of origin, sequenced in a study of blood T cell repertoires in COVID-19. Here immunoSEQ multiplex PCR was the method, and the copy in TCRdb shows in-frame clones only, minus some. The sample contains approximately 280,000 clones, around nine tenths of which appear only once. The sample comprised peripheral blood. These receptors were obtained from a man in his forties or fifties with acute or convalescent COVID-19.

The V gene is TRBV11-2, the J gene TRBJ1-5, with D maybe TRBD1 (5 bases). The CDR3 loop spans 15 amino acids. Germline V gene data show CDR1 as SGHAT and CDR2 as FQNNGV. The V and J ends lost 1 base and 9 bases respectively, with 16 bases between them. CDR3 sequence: CASSLGVGPGGPQHF. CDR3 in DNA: TGTGCCAGCAGCTTAGGGGTCGGTCCGGGGGGGCCCCAGCATTTT.

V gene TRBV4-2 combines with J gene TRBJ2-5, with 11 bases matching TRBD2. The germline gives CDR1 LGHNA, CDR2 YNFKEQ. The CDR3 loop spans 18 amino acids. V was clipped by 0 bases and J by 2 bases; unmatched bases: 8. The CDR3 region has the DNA TGTGCCAGCAGCCAAGAGGTACTAGCGGGGGAATATCAAGAGACCCAGTACTTC. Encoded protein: CASSQEVLAGEYQETQYF.

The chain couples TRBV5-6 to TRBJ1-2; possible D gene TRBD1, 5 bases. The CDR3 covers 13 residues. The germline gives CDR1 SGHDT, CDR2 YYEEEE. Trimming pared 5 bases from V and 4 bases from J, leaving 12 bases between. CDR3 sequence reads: CASRTGQVYGYTF. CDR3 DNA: TGTGCCAGCAGAACAGGACAAGTCTATGGCTACACCTTC.

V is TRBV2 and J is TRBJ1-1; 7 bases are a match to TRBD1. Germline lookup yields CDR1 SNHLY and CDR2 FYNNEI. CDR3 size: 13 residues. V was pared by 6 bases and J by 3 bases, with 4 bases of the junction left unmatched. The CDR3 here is CASRSQGDTEAFF. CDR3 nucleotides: TGTGCCAGCAGATCCCAGGGGGACACTGAAGCTTTCTTT.

The CDR3: CASSIQGRTEAFF. The CDR3 coding sequence is TGTGCCAGCAGCATACAGGGTAGGACTGAAGCTTTCTTT. The chain is built from TRBV6-5 and TRBJ1-1; D might be TRBD1 (6 bases). CDR3 length: 13 residues. Deletions cut 6 bases from V and 5 bases from J, with 13 bases between. CDR1 is MNHEY and CDR2 is SVGAGI in the germline V gene.

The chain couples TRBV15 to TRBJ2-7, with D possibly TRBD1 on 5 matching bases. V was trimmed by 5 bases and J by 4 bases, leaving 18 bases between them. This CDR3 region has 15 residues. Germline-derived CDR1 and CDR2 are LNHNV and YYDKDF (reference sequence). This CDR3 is CATSEDQRTSYEQYF. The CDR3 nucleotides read TGTGCCACCAGCGAGGATCAACGGACATCTTACGAGCAGTACTTC.

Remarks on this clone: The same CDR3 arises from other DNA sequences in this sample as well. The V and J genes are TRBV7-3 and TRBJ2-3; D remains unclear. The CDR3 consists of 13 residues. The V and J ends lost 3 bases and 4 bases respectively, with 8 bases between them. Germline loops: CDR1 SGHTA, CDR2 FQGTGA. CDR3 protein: CASSLSPSDTQYF. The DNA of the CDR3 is TGTGCCAGCAGCTTGTCCCCTTCAGATACGCAGTATTTT.

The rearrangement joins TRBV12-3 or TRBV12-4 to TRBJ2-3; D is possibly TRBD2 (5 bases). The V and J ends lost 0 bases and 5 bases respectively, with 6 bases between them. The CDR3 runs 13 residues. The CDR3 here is CASSLAGEDTQYF. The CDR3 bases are TGTGCCAGCAGTTTAGCCGGGGAAGATACGCAGTATTTT.

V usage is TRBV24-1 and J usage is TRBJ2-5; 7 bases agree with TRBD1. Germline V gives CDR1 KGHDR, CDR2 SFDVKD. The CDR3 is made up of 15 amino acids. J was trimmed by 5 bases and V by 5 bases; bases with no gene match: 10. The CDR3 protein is CATSGTGQGEETQYF. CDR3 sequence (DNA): TGTGCCACCAGTGGGACAGGCCAGGGCGAGGAGACCCAGTACTTC.

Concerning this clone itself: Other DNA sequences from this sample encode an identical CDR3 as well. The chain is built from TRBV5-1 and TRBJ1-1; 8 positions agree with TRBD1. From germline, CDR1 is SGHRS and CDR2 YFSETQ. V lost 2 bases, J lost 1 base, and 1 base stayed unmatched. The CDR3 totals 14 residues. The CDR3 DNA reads TGCGCCAGCAGCTTACAGGGGGGGAACACTGAAGCTTTCTTT. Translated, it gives CASSLQGGNTEAFF. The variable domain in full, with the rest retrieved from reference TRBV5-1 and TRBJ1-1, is KAGVTQTPRYLIKTRGQQVTLSCSPISGHRSVSWYQQTPGQGLQFLFEYFSETQRNKGNFPGRFSGRQFSNSRSEMNVSTLELGDSALYLCASSLQGGNTEAFFGQGTRLTVV.

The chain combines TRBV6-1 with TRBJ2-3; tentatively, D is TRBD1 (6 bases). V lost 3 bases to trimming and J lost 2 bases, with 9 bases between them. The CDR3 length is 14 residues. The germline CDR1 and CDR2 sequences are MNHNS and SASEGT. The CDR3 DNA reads TGTGCCAGCAGTGAGGCAGGGGACACAGATACGCAGTATTTT. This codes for CASSEAGDTDTQYF.

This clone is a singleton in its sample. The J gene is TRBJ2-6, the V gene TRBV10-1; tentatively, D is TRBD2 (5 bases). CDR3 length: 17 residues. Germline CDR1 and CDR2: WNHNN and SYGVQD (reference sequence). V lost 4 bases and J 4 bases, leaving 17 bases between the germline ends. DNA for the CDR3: TGCGCCAGCAGTGCTAGCCTTAGCCGCACAGGGGCCAACGTCCTGACTTTC. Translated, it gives CASSASLSRTGANVLTF.

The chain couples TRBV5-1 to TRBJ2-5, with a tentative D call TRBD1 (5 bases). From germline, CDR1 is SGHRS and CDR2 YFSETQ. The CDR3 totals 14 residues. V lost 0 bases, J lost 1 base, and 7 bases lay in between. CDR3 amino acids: CASSLEGIQETQYF. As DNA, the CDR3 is TGCGCCAGCAGCTTGGAGGGGATCCAAGAGACCCAGTACTTC. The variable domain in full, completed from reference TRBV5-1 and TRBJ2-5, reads KAGVTQTPRYLIKTRGQQVTLSCSPISGHRSVSWYQQTPGQGLQFLFEYFSETQRNKGNFPGRFSGRQFSNSRSEMNVSTLELGDSALYLCASSLEGIQETQYFGPGTRLLVL.

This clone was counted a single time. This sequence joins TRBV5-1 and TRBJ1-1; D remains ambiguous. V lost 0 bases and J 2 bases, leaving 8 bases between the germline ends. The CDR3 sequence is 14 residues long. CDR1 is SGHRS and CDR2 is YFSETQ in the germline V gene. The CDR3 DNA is TGCGCCAGCAGCTTGGCCCCCTTCAACACTGAAGCTTTCTTT. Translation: CASSLAPFNTEAFF.

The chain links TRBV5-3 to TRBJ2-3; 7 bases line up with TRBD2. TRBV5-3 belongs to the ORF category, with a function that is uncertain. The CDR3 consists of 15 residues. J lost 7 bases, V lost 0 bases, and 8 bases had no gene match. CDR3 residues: CARSLGPGGMNTQYF. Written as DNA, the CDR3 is TGTGCCAGAAGCTTGGGTCCCGGGGGGATGAATACGCAGTATTTT.

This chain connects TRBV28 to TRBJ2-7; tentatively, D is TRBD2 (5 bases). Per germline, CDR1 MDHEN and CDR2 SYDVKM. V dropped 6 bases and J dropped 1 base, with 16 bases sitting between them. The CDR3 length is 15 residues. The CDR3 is CASSQDLPLSYEQYF. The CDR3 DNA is TGTGCCAGCAGCCAGGACTTGCCCTTGTCCTACGAGCAGTACTTC.

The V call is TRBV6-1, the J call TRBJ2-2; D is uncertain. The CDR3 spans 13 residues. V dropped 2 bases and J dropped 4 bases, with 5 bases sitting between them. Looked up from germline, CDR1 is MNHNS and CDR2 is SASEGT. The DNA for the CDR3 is TGTGCCAGCAGTGAACGGGTCACCGGGGAGCTGTTTTTT. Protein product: CASSERVTGELFF.